This T cell receptor beta chain was documented in a study of blood T cell repertoires in COVID-19. This clone has just a few counts. The CDR3 has 12 amino acids. Trimming removed 5 bases at V and 9 bases at J, with 8 bases between. Germline assignment: CDR1 SGHTA and CDR2 FQGNSA. Only in-frame clones appear in the TCRdb table, and some are missing; sequencing was by immunoSEQ multiplex PCR. Of 65,000 to 90,000 clones in the sample, 86% are singletons; the top ten hold roughly 8%. The chain employs TRBV7-2 and TRBJ1-6; D gene uncertain. Material for sequencing was peripheral blood. The sequence came from a man aged 50-60 years with active COVID-19. CDR3 amino acids: CASSLGPSPLHF. The CDR3 DNA reads TGTGCCAGCAGCCTGGGCCCTTCACCCCTCCACTTT.